These 9 T cell receptor beta chains were all obtained from the same sample, sequenced in a study of human CD8 memory T cell subsets. It was UMI-labeled 5' RACE by which the TCR beta libraries were made. Using the 5' RACE reads, TCRdb records one entry per CDR3 protein without DNA. This repertoire includes 10,000 to 11,000 distinct CDR3 sequences. The sample consisted of CD8+ T cells from PBMCs. The receptors here all came from a human donor in good health.

V gene TRBV14 combines with J gene TRBJ2-5; TCRdb returns TRBD1, unconfirmable since there is no DNA. The CDR3 totals 15 residues. Germline V gene lookup returns CDR1 SGHDN and CDR2 FVKESK. The CDR3 spells CASSQDWGGEETQYF.

The J gene is TRBJ2-7, the V gene TRBV7-9; TCRdb proposes TRBD1, but this gene call is untestable without DNA. Germline CDR1 SEHNR, CDR2 FQNEAQ (reference sequence). CDR3 size: 15 residues. The CDR3: CASSFTGTGYDEQYF.

The chain recombines TRBV5-1 with TRBJ2-1; checking the TCRdb D call of TRBD2 is not possible without DNA. From germline, CDR1 is SGHRS and CDR2 YFSETQ. CDR3 size: 15 residues. Here the CDR3 reads CASSLRLAGVDEQFF.

This chain links TRBV3-1 with TRBJ1-1; TCRdb designates TRBD1, a call that cannot be tested without DNA. This CDR3 contains 16 residues. Germline V gene lookup returns CDR1 LGHDT and CDR2 YNNKEL (reference sequence). This chain's CDR3 is CASSQGQGIFATEAFF.

The chain uses TRBV9 and TRBJ1-3. The CDR3 runs 15 residues. CDR1 is SGDLS, CDR2 YYNGEE, per germline. CDR3 sequence reads: CASSPEWGSGNTIYF. The whole variable domain, filled in from reference TRBV9 and TRBJ1-3, reads DSGVTQTPKHLITATGQRVTLRCSPRSGDLSVYWYQQSLDQGLQFLIQYYNGEERAKGNILERFSAQQFPDLHSELNLSSLELGDSALYFCASSPEWGSGNTIYFGEGSWLTVV.

The V gene is TRBV27, the J gene TRBJ2-7; TCRdb proposes TRBD1, but this gene call is untestable without DNA. The CDR3 is made up of 14 amino acids. The germline V gene encodes CDR1 MNHEY and CDR2 SMNVEV (reference sequence). CDR3 protein: CASREGVGTHEQYF.

The chain is built from TRBV27 and TRBJ2-3; checking the TCRdb D call of TRBD2 is not possible without DNA. The CDR3 is 15 residues long. Germline values: CDR1 MNHEY, CDR2 SMNVEV (reference sequence). The CDR3 sequence is CASSLQRGITDTQYF.

This chain joins TRBV28 and TRBJ2-1; the TRBD2 assignment by TCRdb is unverifiable without DNA. Germline CDR1 MDHEN, CDR2 SYDVKM. CDR3 size: 15 residues. The CDR3 spells CASSLEGNSYNEQFF.

The chain joins TRBV11-2 to TRBJ2-7; the TCRdb D gene call, TRBD1, has no DNA to confirm it. CDR3 size: 13 residues. Germline CDR1 and CDR2: SGHAT and FQNNGV. The CDR3 sequence is CASSQGGAYEQYF.